This T cell receptor (beta chain) was obtained from a study of shared clonotypes between healthy human individuals (dated by TCRdb to 2018 to 2020). Regarding the complete study: A few men and a couple of women, aged 18 to 49 years, made up the cohort. To estimate repertoire size and how much clonotype sharing occurs between individuals, the study deeply sequenced the blood TCR repertoires of about five healthy adults. To increase sequencing depth and limit assay-specific biases, TCR repertoire library preparation and sequencing were carried out by different laboratories using diverse techniques. For each donor, CD4 naive and CD4 memory were each run on three plates, CD8 naive on two plates, and CD8 memory on one plate. Each donor's leukapheresis produced roughly between about 0.8 and 10 billion PBMCs. Overall study outcomes, separate from this receptor: Only blood was sampled, and tissue TCR repertoires likely differ from those in blood. Pairwise subsampling indicated that sequencing depth was expected to affect the degree of clonotype sharing among donors. Larger estimated clonotype richness was generally found for naive subsets than for memory subsets. Compared with non-shared clonotypes, clonotypes shared by all four sorted-subset donors had higher generation probabilities. Rarefaction of sorted-subset datasets indicated incomplete sequencing despite the large sequencing depth. Sharing across several donors was observed for about 5% of naive CD4, 3% to 3.5% of naive CD8, over 2% of memory CD4, and about 0.4% of memory CD8 clonotypes. The small number of donors limited the genetic and exposure-history diversity represented.

TCR CDR3 regions were amplified from genomic DNA by multiplex PCR using the deep immunoSEQ assay. For each cell subset, the extracted genomic DNA was distributed evenly across all wells of several immunoSEQ 96-well plates, and each plate served as one replicate. For sorted subsets, each replicate PCR was loaded with roughly 190 ng genomic DNA, equivalent to 25,000 to 35,000 T cell genomes. The purified libraries were quantified using a Qubit 3.0 fluorometer, sized with a Bioanalyzer 2100, and then quantified again using the KAPA Library Quantification kit. Each immunoSEQ 96-well plate was sequenced on its own single-read 150-cycle Illumina NextSeq 550 flow cell. Concerning the study's data processing: Because only junctional sequences without quality scores were contained in the immunoSEQ output, filtering matching that applied to full-length reads could not be performed. Sequences were annotated with PyIR, a Python wrapper for IgBLAST v1.9, and V/J genes and CDR3 were assigned using IMGT germline references. Reads were removed for weak V/J assignments (E-value above 1e-6), missing CDR3, stop codons, out-of-frame junctions, or ambiguous translated residues. V3J clonotypes were defined as sequences sharing the same inferred V gene, J gene, and CDR3 amino acid sequence. The percentage overlap between two repertoires was calculated by dividing the number of shared unique clonotypes by the size of the smaller repertoire. Three approaches were used to assess repertoire richness: RTK rarefaction, the Chao1 estimator, and Recon v2.1 estimates of unobserved clonotypes. OLGA was used to compute generation probabilities for all TCRbeta clonotypes that the gDNA method yielded from a handful of donors. TCRdb's version of the immuneACCESS table is confined to in-frame rearrangements and falls short of the full clone set. An unresolved V gene accounts for under half of the shortfall where checked; the remainder is of unknown origin. For V, J and clone size, that table is used; D and trimming come from the DNA. This sample holds about 2.4 million clones; more than 85% were observed only once. The top ten hold about 0.38% of the sample.

The cysteine opens and the phenylalanine closes a CDR3 of 15 amino acids. Of the read, only the CDR3 DNA is kept; its 45 bases are in frame from base 1. CDR1 and CDR2, looked up from the germline V gene, are SGHRS and YFSETQ. Trimmed from V: 2 bases; trimmed from J: 4 bases; junction bases lacking a gene match: 9. Donors were healthy HIV-negative adults with no recently reported acute infections or vaccinations. Every donor was a Caucasian adult living in Nashville, Tennessee, USA. CD4+ T cells were enriched by magnetic negative selection, after which naive cells were positively selected on CD45RA and the negative fraction was taken as the memory subset. Blood was obtained by leukapheresis, after which PBMCs were separated by Ficoll-Histopaque density gradient centrifugation and cryopreserved in liquid nitrogen vapor phase. Purity and quantity of every magnetically sorted T cell population were checked by analytical flow cytometry. Genomic DNA was isolated from every sorted fraction and measured by UV absorbance on a Nanodrop 2000c.

With respect to this clone: Its antigen is not yet known. Per-base quality was not reported, and no clone a single base away is much larger than it.

Sequencing input: naive CD4+ T cells from PBMCs. What the cell subset or site label conveys for this sample: CD45RA+ positively selected. The rearrangement joined TRBV5-1 to TRBJ2-7, with 7 middle bases fitting TRBD2. This receptor was identified in a man aged 18 to 29 in good health. Some clones in this sample may be carry-over from other donors' samples. The nucleotide sequence is given as TGCGCCAGCAGCTTCAGCGAGCCGGGGGGTTACGAGCAGTACTTC. This gives the protein CASSFSEPGGYEQYF.